The sequence of this T cell receptor (beta chain) was determined in a study of shared clonotypes between healthy human individuals. Turning to the study itself: Researchers assigned three CD4 naive, three CD4 memory, two CD8 naive and one CD8 memory plate to each donor. Findings and caveats of the study: There were few donors, and this limited the genetic and exposure-history diversity represented. Clonotype sharing among donors likely depends on sequencing depth.

About this clone: Its antigen remains unknown.

An approximately 210 ng quantity of DNA, 29,000 or so T cell genomes, went into the sorted-subset replicate PCRs. Only in-frame clones appear in the TCRdb table, and some are missing; sequencing was by immunoSEQ multiplex PCR. Of under 650,000 clones in the sample, 90% to 96% were seen once. Germline-derived CDR1 and CDR2 are LGHNA and YNFKEQ. V was cut by 1 base and J by 6 bases, with 12 bases left in between. CDR3 size: 14 residues. The sequence came from a woman aged 25 to 39 in good health. The chain carries TRBV4-2 and TRBJ1-1; D is possibly TRBD1 (5 bases). Sequenced input: naive CD4+ T cells sorted from blood. The subset was: CD45RA+ positively selected. The CDR3 region has the DNA TGTGCCAGCAGCCAAGGAGACAGTCTTCCTGAAGCTTTCTTT. Amino acids: CASSQGDSLPEAFF.